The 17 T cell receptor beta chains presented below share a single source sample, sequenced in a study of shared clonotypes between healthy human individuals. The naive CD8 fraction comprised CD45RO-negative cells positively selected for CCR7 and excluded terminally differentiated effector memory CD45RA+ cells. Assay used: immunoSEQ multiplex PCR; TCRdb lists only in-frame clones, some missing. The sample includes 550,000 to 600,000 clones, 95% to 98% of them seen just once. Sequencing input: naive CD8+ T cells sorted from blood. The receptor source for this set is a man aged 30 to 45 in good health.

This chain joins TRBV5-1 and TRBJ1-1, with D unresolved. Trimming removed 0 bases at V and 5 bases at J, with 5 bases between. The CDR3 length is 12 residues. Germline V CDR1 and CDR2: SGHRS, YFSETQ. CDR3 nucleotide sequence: TGCGCCAGCAGCTTGGTAGAGACTGAAGCTTTCTTT. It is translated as CASSLVETEAFF.

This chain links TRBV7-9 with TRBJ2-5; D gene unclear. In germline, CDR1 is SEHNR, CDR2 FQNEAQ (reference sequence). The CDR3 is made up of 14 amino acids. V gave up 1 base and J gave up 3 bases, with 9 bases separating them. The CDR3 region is CASSLVQAKETQYF. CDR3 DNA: TGTGCCAGCAGCTTAGTCCAGGCTAAAGAGACCCAGTACTTC.

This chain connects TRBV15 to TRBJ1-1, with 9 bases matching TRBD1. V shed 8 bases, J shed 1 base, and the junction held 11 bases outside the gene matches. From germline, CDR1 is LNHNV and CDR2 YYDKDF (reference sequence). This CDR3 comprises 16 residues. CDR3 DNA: TGTGCCACCGTTATACGGACAGGGGTCCGGAACACTGAAGCTTTCTTT. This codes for CATVIRTGVRNTEAFF.

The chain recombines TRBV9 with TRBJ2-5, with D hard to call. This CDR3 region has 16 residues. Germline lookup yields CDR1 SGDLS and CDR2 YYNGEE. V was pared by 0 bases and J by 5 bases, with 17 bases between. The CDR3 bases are TGTGCCAGCAGCGTAGTAGGCATCCTCCGACGGGAGACCCAGTACTTC. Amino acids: CASSVVGILRRETQYF. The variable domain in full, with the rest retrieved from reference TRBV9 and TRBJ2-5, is DSGVTQTPKHLITATGQRVTLRCSPRSGDLSVYWYQQSLDQGLQFLIQYYNGEERAKGNILERFSAQQFPDLHSELNLSSLELGDSALYFCASSVVGILRRETQYFGPGTRLLVL.

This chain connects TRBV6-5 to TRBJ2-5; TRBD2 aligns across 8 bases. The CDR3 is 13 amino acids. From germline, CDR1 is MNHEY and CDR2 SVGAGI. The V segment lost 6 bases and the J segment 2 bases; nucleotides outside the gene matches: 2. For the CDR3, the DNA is TGTGCCAGCAGCCCGGGGGGGCAAGAGACCCAGTACTTC. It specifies CASSPGGQETQYF.

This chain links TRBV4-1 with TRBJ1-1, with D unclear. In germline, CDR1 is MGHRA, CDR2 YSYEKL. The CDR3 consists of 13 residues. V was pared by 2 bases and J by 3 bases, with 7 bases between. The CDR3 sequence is CASSQHWDTEAFF. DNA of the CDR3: TGCGCCAGCAGCCAACACTGGGACACTGAAGCTTTCTTT.

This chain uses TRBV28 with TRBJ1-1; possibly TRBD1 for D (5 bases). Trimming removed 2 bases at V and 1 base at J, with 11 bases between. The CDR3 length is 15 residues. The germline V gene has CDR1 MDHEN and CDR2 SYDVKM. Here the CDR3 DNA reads TGTGCCAGCAGTTTAACGGGGACCGGGAACACTGAAGCTTTCTTT. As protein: CASSLTGTGNTEAFF.

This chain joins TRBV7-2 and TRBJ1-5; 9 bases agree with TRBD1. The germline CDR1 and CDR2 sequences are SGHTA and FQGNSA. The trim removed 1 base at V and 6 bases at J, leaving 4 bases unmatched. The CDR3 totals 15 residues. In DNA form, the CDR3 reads TGTGCCAGCAGCTTAGGACAGGGGGTCGGTCAGCCCCAGCATTTT. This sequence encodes CASSLGQGVGQPQHF. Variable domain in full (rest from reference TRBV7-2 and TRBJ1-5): GAGVSQSPSNKVTEKGKDVELRCDPISGHTALYWYRQSLGQGLEFLIYFQGNSAPDKSGLPSDRFSAERTGGSVSTLTIQRTQQEDSAVYLCASSLGQGVGQPQHFGDGTRLSIL.

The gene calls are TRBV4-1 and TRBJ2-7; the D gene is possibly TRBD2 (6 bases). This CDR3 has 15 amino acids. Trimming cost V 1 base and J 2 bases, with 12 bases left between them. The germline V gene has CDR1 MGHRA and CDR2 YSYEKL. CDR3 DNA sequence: TGCGCCAGCAGCCAAGCGGTAGCGGCTCCCTACGAGCAGTACTTC. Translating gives CASSQAVAAPYEQYF.

Here the CDR3 reads CASSQHYEQYF. The CDR3 region has the DNA TGTGCCAGCAGTCAACACTACGAGCAGTACTTC. J is TRBJ2-7 and V is TRBV28; no firm D call. Trimming removed 5 bases at V and 3 bases at J, with 5 bases between. Germline assignment: CDR1 MDHEN and CDR2 SYDVKM. The CDR3 runs 11 residues.

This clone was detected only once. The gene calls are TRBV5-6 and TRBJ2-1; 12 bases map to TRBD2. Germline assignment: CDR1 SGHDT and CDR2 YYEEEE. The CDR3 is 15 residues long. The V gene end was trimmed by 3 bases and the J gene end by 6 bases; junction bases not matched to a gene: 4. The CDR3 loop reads CASSSGTSGFNEQFF. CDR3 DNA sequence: TGTGCCAGCAGCTCCGGGACTAGCGGGTTCAATGAGCAGTTCTTC. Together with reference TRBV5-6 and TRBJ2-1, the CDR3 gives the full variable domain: DAGVTQSPTHLIKTRGQQVTLRCSPKSGHDTVSWYQQALGQGPQFIFQYYEEEERQRGNFPDRFSGHQFPNYSSELNVNALLLGDSALYLCASSSGTSGFNEQFFGPGTRLTVL.

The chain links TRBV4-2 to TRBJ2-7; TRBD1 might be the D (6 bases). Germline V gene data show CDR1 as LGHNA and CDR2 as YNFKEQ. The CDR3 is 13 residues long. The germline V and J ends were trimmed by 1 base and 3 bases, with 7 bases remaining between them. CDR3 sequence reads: CASSQGTDYEQYF. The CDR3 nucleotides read TGTGCCAGCAGCCAAGGGACAGACTACGAGCAGTACTTC.

CDR3 in DNA: TGTGCCAGCGGATACACAGGGGCTAATGAAAAACTGTTTTTT. Translation: CASGYTGANEKLFF. This chain joins TRBV28 and TRBJ1-4; 7 bases agree with TRBD1. The CDR3 extends over 14 amino acids. Germline V gene lookup returns CDR1 MDHEN and CDR2 SYDVKM. The V gene end was trimmed by 8 bases and the J gene end by 3 bases; junction bases not matched to a gene: 6.

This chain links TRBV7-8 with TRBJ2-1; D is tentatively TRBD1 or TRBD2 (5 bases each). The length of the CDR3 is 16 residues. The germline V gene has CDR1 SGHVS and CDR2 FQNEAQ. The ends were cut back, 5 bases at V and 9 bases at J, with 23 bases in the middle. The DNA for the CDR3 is TGTGCCAGCAGCGTGGCCGGGACGGGCCTTATGAGTGAGCAGTTCTTC. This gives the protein CASSVAGTGLMSEQFF. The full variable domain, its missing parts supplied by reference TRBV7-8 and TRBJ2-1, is GAGVSQSPRYKVAKRGQDVALRCDPISGHVSLFWYQQALGQGPEFLTYFQNEAQLDKSGLPSDRFFAERPEGSVSTLKIQRTQQEDSAVYLCASSVAGTGLMSEQFFGPGTRLTVL.

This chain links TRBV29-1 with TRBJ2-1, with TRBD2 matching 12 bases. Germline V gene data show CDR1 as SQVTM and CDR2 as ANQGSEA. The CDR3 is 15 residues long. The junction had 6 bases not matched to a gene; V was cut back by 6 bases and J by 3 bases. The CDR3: CSVMGLAGLYNEQFF. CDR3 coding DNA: TGCAGCGTGATGGGACTAGCGGGCCTCTACAATGAGCAGTTCTTC.

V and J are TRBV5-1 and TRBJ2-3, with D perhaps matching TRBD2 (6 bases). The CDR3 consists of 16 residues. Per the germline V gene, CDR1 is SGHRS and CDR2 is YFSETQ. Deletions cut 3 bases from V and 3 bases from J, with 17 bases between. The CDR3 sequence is CASSWRGAERTDTQYF. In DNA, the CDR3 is TGCGCCAGCAGCTGGAGGGGAGCGGAGAGGACAGATACGCAGTATTTT.

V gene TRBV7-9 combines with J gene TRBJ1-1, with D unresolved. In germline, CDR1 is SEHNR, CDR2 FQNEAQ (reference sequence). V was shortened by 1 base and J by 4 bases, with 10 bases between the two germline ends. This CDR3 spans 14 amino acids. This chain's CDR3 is CASSLGEGGTEAFF. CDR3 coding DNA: TGTGCCAGCAGCTTAGGCGAAGGAGGCACTGAAGCTTTCTTT.